This T cell receptor beta chain was captured by sequencing in a study of T cells after posttransplantation cyclophosphamide. Findings and caveats of the study: TRB clonality was highly associated with recipient CMV seropositivity and reactivation. Donor CD8+ memory clones often dominated recipient blood repertoires at later times.

Concerning this clone itself: Its antigen is still unknown.

Busulfan-fludarabine conditioning, marrow transplant, and cyclophosphamide on days +3 and +4 were administered. Assay used: immunoSEQ multiplex PCR; TCRdb lists only in-frame clones, some missing. The data hold about 6,700 clones, with approximately 77% observed a single time. The V and J ends lost 2 bases and 3 bases, in that order; junction bases with no gene match: 4. CDR3 length: 15 residues. Per the germline V gene, CDR1 is KGHSH and CDR2 is LQKENI. This material consisted of PBMCs, taken after allogeneic stem cell transplant with posttransplant cyclophosphamide. The receptor comes from a female patient aged 50-65 years who received an allogeneic stem cell transplant from a related donor, was CMV-positive, and had no GVHD. Some T cells may be graft donor cells. The V call is TRBV18, the J call TRBJ2-1; 7 nucleotides line up with TRBD2. CDR3 region: CASSPGREDYNEQFF. The CDR3 DNA is TGTGCCAGCTCACCAGGACGGGAGGACTACAATGAGCAGTTCTTC.